This T cell receptor (beta chain) came from a study of cytomegalovirus exposure and HLA in healthy donors. In the case of this clone: What it binds is not known.

Study-level results: The later analysis indicated that the majority of CMV-associated TCR beta chains appeared HLA-restricted. It was approximately 170 TCR beta chains that were listed as cytomegalovirus-associated.

The PCR ran on 60 Vbeta and 13 Jbeta primers. The table came from immunoSEQ multiplex PCR; TCRdb's copy has only in-frame clones and leaves some out. The data contain 120,000 or so clones, around 82% of them singletons. The CDR3 runs 13 residues. The ends were cut back, 7 bases at V and 1 base at J, with 11 bases in the middle. Germline loops: CDR1 MNHEY, CDR2 SVGAGI. Specimen: PBMCs. The TCR comes from a female donor in good health and CMV-seronegative. V is TRBV6-5 and J is TRBJ2-7; tentatively, D is TRBD2 (5 bases). The CDR3 DNA reads as TGTGCCAGCACCCTCCGAGGGTCCTACGAGCAGTACTTC. Its protein product is CASTLRGSYEQYF.